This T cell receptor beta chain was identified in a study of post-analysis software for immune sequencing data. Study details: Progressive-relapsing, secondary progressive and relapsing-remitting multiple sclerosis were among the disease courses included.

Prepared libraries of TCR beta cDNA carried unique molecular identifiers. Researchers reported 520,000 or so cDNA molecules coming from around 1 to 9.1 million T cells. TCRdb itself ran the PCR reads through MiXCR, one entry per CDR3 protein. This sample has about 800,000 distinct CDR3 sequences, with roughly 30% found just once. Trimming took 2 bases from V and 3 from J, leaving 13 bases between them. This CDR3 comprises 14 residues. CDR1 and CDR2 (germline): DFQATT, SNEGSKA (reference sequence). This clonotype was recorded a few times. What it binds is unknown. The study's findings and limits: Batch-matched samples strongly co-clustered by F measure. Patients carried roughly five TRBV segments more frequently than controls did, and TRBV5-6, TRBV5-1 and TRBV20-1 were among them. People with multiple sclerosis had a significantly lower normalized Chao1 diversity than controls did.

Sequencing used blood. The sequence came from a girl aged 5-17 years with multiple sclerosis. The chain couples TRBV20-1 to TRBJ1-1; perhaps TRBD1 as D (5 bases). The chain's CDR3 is CSARIRGDYTEAFF. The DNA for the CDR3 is TGCAGTGCTAGAATCCGAGGGGACTACACTGAAGCTTTCTTT.